The T cell receptor beta chain under discussion was sequenced for a study of radiation and T cells in renal cell carcinoma. The method was immunoSEQ multiplex PCR; TCRdb's version includes in-frame clones alone and lacks a portion of them. The table has roughly 80,000 clones, 80% to 90% seen once; the top ten hold under 25%. This CDR3 is built from 13 residues. Looked up from germline, CDR1 is SEHNR and CDR2 is FQNEAQ (reference sequence). The V end was cut by 1 base, the J end by 6 bases, with 9 bases between. Time point: blood 2 weeks post-SBRT. Indicated treatment: 15 Gy SBRT to primary tumor, nephrectomy 4 weeks later.

The chain is built from TRBV7-9 and TRBJ1-1; the D gene is possibly TRBD1 (5 bases). The sample consisted of blood, taken from a patient whose treatment included radiotherapy and nephrectomy. The clonotype originates from a woman aged 45-59 years with renal cell carcinoma. CDR3 sequence: CASSLVGGAEAFF. CDR3 DNA sequence: TGTGCCAGCAGCTTAGTCGGGGGGGCTGAAGCTTTCTTT.